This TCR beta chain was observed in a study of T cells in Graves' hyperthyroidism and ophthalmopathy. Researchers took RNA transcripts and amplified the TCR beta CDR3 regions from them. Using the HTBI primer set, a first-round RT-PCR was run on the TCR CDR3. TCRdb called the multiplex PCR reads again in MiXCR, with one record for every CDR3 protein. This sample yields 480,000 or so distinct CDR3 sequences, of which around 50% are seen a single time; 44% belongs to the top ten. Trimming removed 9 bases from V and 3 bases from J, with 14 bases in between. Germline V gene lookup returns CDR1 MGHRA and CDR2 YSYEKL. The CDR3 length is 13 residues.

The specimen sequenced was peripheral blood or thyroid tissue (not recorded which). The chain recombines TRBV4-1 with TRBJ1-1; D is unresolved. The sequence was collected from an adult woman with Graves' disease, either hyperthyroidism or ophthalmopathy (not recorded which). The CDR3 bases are TGCGCCAGTCTCGGGCACACTGACACTGAAGCTTTCTTT. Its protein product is CASLGHTDTEAFF.